The TCR beta chain under discussion was sequenced for a study of OX40 agonist ivuxolimab in advanced cancers. Study-level background: Patients were treated with ivuxolimab, an agonistic anti-OX40 (CD134) antibody. Findings and limits, study-wide: Relative to CD4+, CD8+ T cells held more expanded clones on average.

Some clones are missing from TCRdb's copy, which holds only in-frame ones; the method was immunoSEQ multiplex PCR. The profile shows some 76,000 clones, 75% to 90% of them singletons. The CDR3 has 12 residues. The V segment lost 7 bases and the J segment 7 bases; nucleotides outside the gene matches: 3. Germline V gene sequence: CDR1 MNHEY, CDR2 SVGAGI. With regard to this clone: Its specificity is unknown.

Here the sequenced sample was CD4+ or CD8+ T cells sorted from blood, taken in a trial of the OX40 agonist ivuxolimab. The rearrangement joins TRBV6-5 to TRBJ2-1; 8 positions match TRBD2. The origin of this receptor is an adult with an advanced solid tumor such as melanoma, head and neck, liver or kidney cancer. The CDR3 sequence: CASTRGGNEQFF. The CDR3, as DNA: TGTGCCAGCACACGGGGGGGTAATGAGCAGTTCTTC.